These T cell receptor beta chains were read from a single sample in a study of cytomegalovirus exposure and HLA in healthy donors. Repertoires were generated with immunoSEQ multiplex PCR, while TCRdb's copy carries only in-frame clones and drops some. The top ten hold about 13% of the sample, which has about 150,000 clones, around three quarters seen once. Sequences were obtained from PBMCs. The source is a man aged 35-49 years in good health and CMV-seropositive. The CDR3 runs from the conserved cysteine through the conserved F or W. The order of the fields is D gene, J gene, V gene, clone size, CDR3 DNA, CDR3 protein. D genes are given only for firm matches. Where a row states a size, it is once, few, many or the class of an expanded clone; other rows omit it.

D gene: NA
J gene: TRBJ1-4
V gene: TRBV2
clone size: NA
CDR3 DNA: TGTGCCAGCAGTGACCTCGTTGAGGATGAAAAACTGTTTTTT
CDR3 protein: CASSDLVEDEKLFF

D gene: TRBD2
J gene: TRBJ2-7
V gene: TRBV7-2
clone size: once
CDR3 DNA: TGTGCCAGCAGCTTACGGGCTAGCGGGAGGGAGAGCTACGAGCAGTACTTC
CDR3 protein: CASSLRASGRESYEQYF

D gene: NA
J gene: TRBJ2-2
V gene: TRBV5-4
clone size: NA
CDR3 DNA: TGTGCCAGCAGCTTGGCAGGGATGGACACCGGGGAGCTGTTTTTT
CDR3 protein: CASSLAGMDTGELFF

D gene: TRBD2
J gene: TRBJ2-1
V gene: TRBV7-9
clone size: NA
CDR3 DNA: TGTGCCAGCAGCTTCGGTCTAGCGGCGGCTGGTGAGCAGTTCTTC
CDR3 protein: CASSFGLAAAGEQFF

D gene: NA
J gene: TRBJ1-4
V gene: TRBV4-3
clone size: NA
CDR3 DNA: TGCGCCAGCAGCCCCGGCAGGGGTGATGAAAAACTGTTTTTT
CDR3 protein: CASSPGRGDEKLFF

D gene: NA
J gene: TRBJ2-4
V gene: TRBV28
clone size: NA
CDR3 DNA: TGTGCCAGCAGTTTAGGGGAGACAGGTAACATTCAGTACTTC
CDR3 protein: CASSLGETGNIQYF

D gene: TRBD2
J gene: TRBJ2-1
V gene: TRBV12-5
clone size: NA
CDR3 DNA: TGTGCTAGTGGTTTGGTACGGGACTATGCCTACAATGAGCAGTTCTTC
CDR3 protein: CASGLVRDYAYNEQFF

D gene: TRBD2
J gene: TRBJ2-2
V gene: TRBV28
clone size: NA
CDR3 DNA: TGTGCCAGCAGTTCGGGTGGGGAGGGTACCGGGGAGCTGTTTTTT
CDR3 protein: CASSSGGEGTGELFF

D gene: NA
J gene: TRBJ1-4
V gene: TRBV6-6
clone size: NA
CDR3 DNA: TGTGCCAGCAGATATAATGAAAAACTGTTTTTT
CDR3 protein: CASRYNEKLFF

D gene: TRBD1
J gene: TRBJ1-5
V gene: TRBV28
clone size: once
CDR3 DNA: TGTGCCAGCAGCCCAGGACAGGGGAGGCAGCCCCAGCATTTT
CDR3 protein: CASSPGQGRQPQHF

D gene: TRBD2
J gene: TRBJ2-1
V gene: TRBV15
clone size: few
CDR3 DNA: TGTGCCACCAGCAGAGATCCGGGGGGGGGTTACAATGAGCAGTTCTTC
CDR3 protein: CATSRDPGGGYNEQFF

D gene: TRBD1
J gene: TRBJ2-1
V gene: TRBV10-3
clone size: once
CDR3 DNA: TGTGCCATCAGTGAGAGTGGGACAGGGGGGTACAATGAGCAGTTCTTC
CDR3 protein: CAISESGTGGYNEQFF

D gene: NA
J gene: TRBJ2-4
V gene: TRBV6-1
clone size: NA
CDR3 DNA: TGTGCCAGCAGTGATAACCCGGACCCCTTCGGCCACAGGGTCCAAAACATTCAGTACTTC
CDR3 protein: CASSDNPDPFGHRVQNIQYF

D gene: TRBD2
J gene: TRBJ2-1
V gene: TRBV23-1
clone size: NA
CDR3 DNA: TGCGCCAGCAGACGGACTAGCGGTAAACGGCCGGGGATTGGGAATGAGCAGTTCTTC
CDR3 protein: CASRRTSGKRPGIGNEQFF

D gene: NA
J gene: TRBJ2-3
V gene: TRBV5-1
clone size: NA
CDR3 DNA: TGCGCCAGCAGCTTGGGGGGAGAGACAGATACGCAGTATTTT
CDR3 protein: CASSLGGETDTQYF

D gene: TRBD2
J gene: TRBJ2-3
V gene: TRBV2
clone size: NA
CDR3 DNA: TGTGCCAGCAGAGCGGGAAGGGGAACAGATACGCAGTATTTT
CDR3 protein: CASRAGRGTDTQYF

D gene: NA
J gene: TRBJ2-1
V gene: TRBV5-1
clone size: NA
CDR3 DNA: TGCGCCAGCATGGAGGGAGGGGGTTACAATGAGCAGTTCTTC
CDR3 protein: CASMEGGGYNEQFF

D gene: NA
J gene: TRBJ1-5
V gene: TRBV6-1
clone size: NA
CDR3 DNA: TGTGCCAGCAGTGAAAATCGCGATCAGCCCCAGCATTTT
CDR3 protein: CASSENRDQPQHF

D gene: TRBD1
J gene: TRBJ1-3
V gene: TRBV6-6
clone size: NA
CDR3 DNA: TGTGCCAGCAGTTTACCTCAGACAGGGACTGGAAACACCATATATTTT
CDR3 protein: CASSLPQTGTGNTIYF

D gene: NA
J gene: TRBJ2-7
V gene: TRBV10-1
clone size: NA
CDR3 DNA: TGCGCCAGCAGTGAGGCTCCTGGCGGGGTCCAATCCTACGAGCAGTACTTC
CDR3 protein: CASSEAPGGVQSYEQYF

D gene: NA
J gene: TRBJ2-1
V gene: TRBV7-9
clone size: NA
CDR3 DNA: TGTGCCAGCAGCCCCCAGGGGATCAATTCGGGTGAGCAGTTCTTC
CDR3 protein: CASSPQGINSGEQFF

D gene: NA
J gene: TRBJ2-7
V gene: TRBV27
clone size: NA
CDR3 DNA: TGTGCCAGCAGTTCGGAGCGGTCCTACGAGCAGTACTTC
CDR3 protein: CASSSERSYEQYF

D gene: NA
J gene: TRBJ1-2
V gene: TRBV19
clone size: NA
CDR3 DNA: TGTGCCAGTAGTAGGCTGCCCAGGGTTGGCTACACCTTC
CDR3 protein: CASSRLPRVGYTF

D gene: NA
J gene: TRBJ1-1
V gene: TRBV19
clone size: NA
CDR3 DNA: TGTGCCACGACAAGACAGGACTACACTGAAGCTTTCTTT
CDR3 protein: CATTRQDYTEAFF

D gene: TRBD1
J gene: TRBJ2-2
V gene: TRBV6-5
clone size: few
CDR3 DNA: TGTGCCAGCAGGGAGACAGGGACCGGGGAGCTGTTTTTT
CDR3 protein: CASRETGTGELFF

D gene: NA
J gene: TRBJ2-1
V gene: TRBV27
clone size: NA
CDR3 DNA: TGTGCCAGCAGTTTAATAACCGGGGTCCCCTCCTACAATGAGCAGTTCTTC
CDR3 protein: CASSLITGVPSYNEQFF

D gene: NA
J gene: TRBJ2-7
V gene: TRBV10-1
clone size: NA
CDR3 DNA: TGCGCCAGCAGTCGAGGCGGAGACTACGAGCAGTACTTC
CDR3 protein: CASSRGGDYEQYF

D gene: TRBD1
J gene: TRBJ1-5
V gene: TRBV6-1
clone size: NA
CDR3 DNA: TGTGCCAGCAGTGAATTGGGGACAGGGTATAGCAATCAGCCCCAGCATTTT
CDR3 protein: CASSELGTGYSNQPQHF